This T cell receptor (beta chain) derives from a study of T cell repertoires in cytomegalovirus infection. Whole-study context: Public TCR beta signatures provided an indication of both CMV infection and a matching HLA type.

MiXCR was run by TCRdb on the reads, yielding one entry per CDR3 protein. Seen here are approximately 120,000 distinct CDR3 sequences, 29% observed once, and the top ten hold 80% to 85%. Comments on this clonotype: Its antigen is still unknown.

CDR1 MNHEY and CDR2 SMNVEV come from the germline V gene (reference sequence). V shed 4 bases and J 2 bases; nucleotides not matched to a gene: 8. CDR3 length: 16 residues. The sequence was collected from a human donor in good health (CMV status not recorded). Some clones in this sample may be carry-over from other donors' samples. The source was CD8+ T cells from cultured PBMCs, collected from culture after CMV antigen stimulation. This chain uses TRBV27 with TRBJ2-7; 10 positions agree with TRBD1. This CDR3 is CASSWDRGEFAYEQYF. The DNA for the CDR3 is TGTGCCAGCAGTTGGGACAGGGGAGAGTTCGCCTACGAGCAGTACTTC.